One sample yielded the 22 T cell receptor beta chains listed below, sequenced in a study of blood T cell repertoires in COVID-19. Libraries were prepared by immunoSEQ multiplex PCR; TCRdb keeps only in-frame clonotypes and omits some of them. The table includes roughly 120,000 clones, roughly nine tenths detected once. The sample was peripheral blood. These receptors all come from a man aged 70 or older who had recovered from COVID-19.

The chain recombines TRBV28 with TRBJ1-1, with a weak D call TRBD1 (5 bases). Looked up from germline, CDR1 is MDHEN and CDR2 is SYDVKM. CDR3 length: 15 amino acids. V was shortened by 1 base and J by 2 bases, with 11 bases between the two germline ends. In DNA form, the CDR3 reads TGTGCCAGCAGTTTATCTCAGGGAGGAAACACTGAAGCTTTCTTT. Residues: CASSLSQGGNTEAFF.

The gene calls are TRBV7-9 and TRBJ2-1; possible D gene TRBD2, 6 bases. The V end lost 4 bases, the J end lost 6 bases, and 19 bases lay between the germline ends. Germline-derived CDR1 and CDR2 are SEHNR and FQNEAQ (reference sequence). This CDR3 comprises 16 residues. CDR3 in amino acids: CASSSGRPIAANEQFF. DNA for the CDR3: TGTGCCAGCAGCTCCGGGAGACCGATAGCGGCCAATGAGCAGTTCTTC.

The genes are TRBV7-3 and TRBJ2-7; perhaps TRBD2 as D (5 bases). CDR1 is SGHTA and CDR2 is FQGTGA in the germline V gene. Trimming took off 5 bases at V and 4 bases at J, with 12 bases between the two ends. This CDR3 is 13 amino acids long. The CDR3 nucleotides read TGTGCCAGCAGCATAGAGGGTGGGTACGAGCAGTACTTC. Translation gives CASSIEGGYEQYF.

This clone was detected only once. The rearrangement uses TRBV7-8 and TRBJ1-2; 12 bases agree with TRBD1. Per the germline V gene, CDR1 is SGHVS and CDR2 is FQNEAQ. V lost 1 base, J lost 5 bases, and 5 bases stayed unmatched. The CDR3 is 16 residues long. CDR3 nucleotide sequence: TGTGCCAGCAGCTTAGGGGGGACAGGGGGCCGGTATGGCTACACCTTC. Amino acid sequence: CASSLGGTGGRYGYTF.

In its sample, this clone was seen once. The rearrangement joins TRBV15 to TRBJ1-4, with TRBD1 as a possible D gene (6 bases). The CDR3 totals 18 residues. V dropped 4 bases and J dropped 0 bases, with 18 bases sitting between them. Germline V gene lookup returns CDR1 LNHNV and CDR2 YYDKDF (reference sequence). The CDR3 sequence: CATSNLRDNDATNEKLFF. The CDR3 DNA reads as TGTGCCACCAGCAACCTCCGGGACAATGATGCAACTAATGAAAAACTGTTTTTT.

By frequency in the sample, this clone is medium-sized (0.01 to 0.1%). The chain has TRBV4-1 and TRBJ2-7; TRBD1 matches at 7 bases. This CDR3 is built from 15 residues. The V and J ends lost 1 base and 4 bases, in that order; junction bases with no gene match: 7. Germline V lookup: CDR1 MGHRA, CDR2 YSYEKL. DNA of the CDR3: TGCGCCAGCAGCCAAGGACAGGGAGAGGGGTACGAGCAGTACTTC. Its protein is CASSQGQGEGYEQYF.

The V call is TRBV28, the J call TRBJ1-1; the D is unclear. The germline V gene encodes CDR1 MDHEN and CDR2 SYDVKM. The CDR3 extends over 13 amino acids. Trimming cost V 6 bases and J 1 base, with 9 bases left between them. The CDR3: CASRGPWNTEAFF. Written as DNA, the CDR3 is TGTGCCAGCAGGGGCCCCTGGAACACTGAAGCTTTCTTT.

This chain connects TRBV28 to TRBJ1-1; tentative D call: TRBD1 (6 bases). Germline V gene sequence: CDR1 MDHEN, CDR2 SYDVKM. The germline V and J ends were trimmed by 6 bases and 10 bases, with 15 bases remaining between them. The CDR3 consists of 12 residues. The DNA of the CDR3 is TGTGCCAGCAGCCAAGCACAGGGTCGAGCTTTCTTT. Its protein product is CASSQAQGRAFF.

The CDR3 bases are TGTGCCAGCAGCTTATACTACAATAATTCACCCCTCCACTTT. Its protein is CASSLYYNNSPLHF. This chain links TRBV5-8 with TRBJ1-6; D gene unclear. Germline CDR1 is SGHTS and CDR2 is YDEGEE. The CDR3 is 14 residues long. Trimming left V 2 bases short and J 5 bases short, with 8 bases between.

This clone appeared a single time. The CDR3 DNA sequence: TGCGCCAGCAGCTTGGGGTGGGGAGGCAATCAGCCCCAGCATTTT. It codes for CASSLGWGGNQPQHF. V and J are TRBV5-1 and TRBJ1-5; no firm D call. There are 15 residues in the CDR3. V was clipped by 0 bases and J by 2 bases, with 9 bases between them. The germline V gene has CDR1 SGHRS and CDR2 YFSETQ.

This chain links TRBV4-2 with TRBJ1-2; D is undetermined. The CDR3 totals 15 residues. Germline CDR1 and CDR2: LGHNA and YNFKEQ. V lost 1 base, J lost 0 bases, and 9 bases lay in between. The CDR3 region is CASSQAEGSNYGYTF. CDR3 DNA sequence: TGTGCCAGCAGCCAAGCAGAGGGATCTAACTATGGCTACACCTTC.

A few counts support this clone. The CDR3 DNA is TGTGCCAGCCACGGGAGCGGGACGAACACCGGGGAGCTGTTTTTT. Protein product: CASHGSGTNTGELFF. The genes are TRBV4-2 and TRBJ2-2; 7 positions match TRBD2. Germline CDR1 LGHNA, CDR2 YNFKEQ. After removal of 8 bases from V and 0 bases from J, the junction contained 6 bases not matched to a gene. CDR3 length equals 15 residues.

This chain uses TRBV4-1 with TRBJ1-1; a weak D match, TRBD1 (5 bases). Germline CDR1 MGHRA, CDR2 YSYEKL. Trimming cost V 2 bases and J 1 base, with 17 bases left between them. The CDR3 covers 17 residues. Here the CDR3 DNA reads TGCGCCAGCAGCCAAAGAGACAGTCCTTCTCGGAACACTGAAGCTTTCTTT. It translates to CASSQRDSPSRNTEAFF.

V gene TRBV2 combines with J gene TRBJ2-3; 8 nucleotides line up with TRBD1. J gave up 2 bases and V 10 bases, and 8 bases lay outside the gene matches. Germline lookup yields CDR1 SNHLY and CDR2 FYNNEI. The CDR3 is 14 residues long. The CDR3 sequence: CAIKTGVNTDTQYF. The CDR3 bases are TGTGCCATCAAGACAGGGGTTAACACAGATACGCAGTATTTT.

The V call is TRBV5-4, the J call TRBJ1-2; TRBD1 aligns across 11 bases. The CDR3 extends over 15 amino acids. Germline V gene sequence: CDR1 SGHNT, CDR2 YYREEE (reference sequence). The V and J ends lost 4 bases and 4 bases, in that order; junction bases with no gene match: 6. The CDR3 DNA reads TGTGCCAGCAGCCAAGGACAGGGGGCGAGCTATGGCTACACCTTC. Its translation: CASSQGQGASYGYTF.

The rearrangement joins TRBV2 to TRBJ2-3; maybe TRBD2 (6 bases). CDR3 length: 12 residues. The germline V gene encodes CDR1 SNHLY and CDR2 FYNNEI. The V end was cut by 7 bases, the J end by 6 bases, with 11 bases between. Here the CDR3 reads CASIARGDTQYF. The CDR3 DNA is TGTGCCAGCATTGCCCGGGGGGATACGCAGTATTTT.

The chain has TRBV28 and TRBJ2-7; D remains unclear. V lost 5 bases and J lost 2, with 19 bases in between. Germline V CDR1 and CDR2: MDHEN, SYDVKM. This CDR3 is 16 amino acids long. CDR3 loop: CASSRAGLGKAYEQYF. The CDR3 nucleotides read TGTGCCAGCAGTCGAGCAGGTTTAGGTAAGGCCTACGAGCAGTACTTC.

The chain joins TRBV15 to TRBJ2-5; 11 positions agree with TRBD2. Germline V gene data show CDR1 as LNHNV and CDR2 as YYDKDF (reference sequence). The V gene end was trimmed by 1 base and the J gene end by 2 bases; junction bases not matched to a gene: 6. The CDR3 runs 17 residues. The CDR3 DNA follows: TGTGCCACCAGCAGAGGGGGACTAGCGGTACCACAAGAGACCCAGTACTTC. Amino acid sequence: CATSRGGLAVPQETQYF.

This rearrangement joins TRBV29-1 to TRBJ2-7; tentatively, D is TRBD1 (6 bases). V was cut by 5 bases and J by 5 bases, with 10 bases left in between. The CDR3 consists of 11 residues. From germline, CDR1 is SQVTM and CDR2 ANQGSEA. This CDR3 is CSVQTGDEQYF. The CDR3 nucleotides are TGCAGCGTTCAGACAGGTGACGAGCAGTACTTC.

The chain couples TRBV24-1 to TRBJ1-1; no definite D call. Germline CDR1 is KGHDR and CDR2 is SFDVKD. The ends were cut back, 7 bases at V and 0 bases at J, with 14 bases in the middle. CDR3 size: 15 residues. CDR3 sequence reads: CATRGGGGVNTEAFF. The CDR3 DNA follows: TGTGCCACCAGGGGAGGTGGTGGGGTGAACACTGAAGCTTTCTTT.

The chain has TRBV5-5 and TRBJ1-1; D remains ambiguous. Trimming removed 3 bases from V and 3 bases from J, with 12 bases in between. This CDR3 is 14 amino acids long. Per the germline V gene, CDR1 is SGHKS and CDR2 is YYEKEE (reference sequence). The CDR3 bases are TGTGCCAGCAGCTCCCGGGAGGTGGACACTGAAGCTTTCTTT. It specifies CASSSREVDTEAFF. Full variable domain (outside the CDR3, taken from reference TRBV5-5 and TRBJ1-1): DAGVTQSPTHLIKTRGQQVTLRCSPISGHKSVSWYQQVLGQGPQFIFQYYEKEERGRGNFPDRFSARQFPNYSSELNVNALLLGDSALYLCASSSREVDTEAFFGQGTRLTVV.

This chain uses TRBV20-1 with TRBJ2-7, with 12 bases that match TRBD1. CDR3 length equals 15 residues. V dropped 3 bases and J dropped 3; count of bases not matched to a gene: 6. The germline CDR1 and CDR2 sequences are DFQATT and SNEGSKA (reference sequence). The CDR3 loop reads CSASGDRGRVYEQYF. The CDR3 coding sequence is TGCAGTGCTAGTGGGGACAGGGGGCGCGTCTACGAGCAGTACTTC.